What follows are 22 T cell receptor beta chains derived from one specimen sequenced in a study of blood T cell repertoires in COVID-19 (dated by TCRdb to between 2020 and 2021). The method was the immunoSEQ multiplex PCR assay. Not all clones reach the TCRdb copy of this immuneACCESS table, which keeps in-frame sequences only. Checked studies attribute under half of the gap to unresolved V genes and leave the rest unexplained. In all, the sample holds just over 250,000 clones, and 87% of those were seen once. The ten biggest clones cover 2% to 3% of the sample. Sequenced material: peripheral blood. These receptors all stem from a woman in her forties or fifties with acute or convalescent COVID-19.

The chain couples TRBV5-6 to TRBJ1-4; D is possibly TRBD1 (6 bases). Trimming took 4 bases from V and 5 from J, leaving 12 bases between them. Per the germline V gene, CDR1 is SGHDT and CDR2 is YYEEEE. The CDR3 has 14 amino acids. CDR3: CASSKGGGNEKLFF. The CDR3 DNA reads TGTGCCAGCAGCAAGGGGGGAGGGAATGAAAAACTGTTTTTT.

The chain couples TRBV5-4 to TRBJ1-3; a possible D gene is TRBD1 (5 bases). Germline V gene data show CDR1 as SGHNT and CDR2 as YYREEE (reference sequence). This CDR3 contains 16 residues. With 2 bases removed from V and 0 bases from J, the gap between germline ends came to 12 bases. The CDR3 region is CASSLKVTDSGNTIYF. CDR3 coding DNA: TGTGCCAGCAGCTTAAAAGTGACAGACTCTGGAAACACCATATATTTT.

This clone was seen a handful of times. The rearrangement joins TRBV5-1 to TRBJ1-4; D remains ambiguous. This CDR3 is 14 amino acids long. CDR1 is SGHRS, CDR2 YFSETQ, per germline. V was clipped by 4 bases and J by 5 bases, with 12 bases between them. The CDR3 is CASSSGPSNEKLFF. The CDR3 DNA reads TGCGCCAGCAGCAGCGGGCCTTCGAATGAAAAACTGTTTTTT.

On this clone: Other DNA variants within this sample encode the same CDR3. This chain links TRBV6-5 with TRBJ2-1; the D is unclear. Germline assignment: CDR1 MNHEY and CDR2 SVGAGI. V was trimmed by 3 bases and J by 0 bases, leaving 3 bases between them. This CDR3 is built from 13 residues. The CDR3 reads CASSYSSYNEQFF. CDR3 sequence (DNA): TGTGCCAGCAGTTATAGCTCCTACAATGAGCAGTTCTTC.

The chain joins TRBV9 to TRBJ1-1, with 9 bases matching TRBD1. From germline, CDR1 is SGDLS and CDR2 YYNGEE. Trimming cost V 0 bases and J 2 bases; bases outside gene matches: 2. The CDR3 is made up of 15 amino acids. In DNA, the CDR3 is TGTGCCAGCAGCGTAGCGGGACAGGGAAACACTGAAGCTTTCTTT. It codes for CASSVAGQGNTEAFF.

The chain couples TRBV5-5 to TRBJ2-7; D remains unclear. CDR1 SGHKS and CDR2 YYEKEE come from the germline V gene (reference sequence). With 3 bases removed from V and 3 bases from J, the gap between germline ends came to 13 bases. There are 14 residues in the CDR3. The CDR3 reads CASSSHRTYYEQYF. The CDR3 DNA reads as TGTGCCAGCAGCTCCCACCGAACCTACTACGAGCAGTACTTC.

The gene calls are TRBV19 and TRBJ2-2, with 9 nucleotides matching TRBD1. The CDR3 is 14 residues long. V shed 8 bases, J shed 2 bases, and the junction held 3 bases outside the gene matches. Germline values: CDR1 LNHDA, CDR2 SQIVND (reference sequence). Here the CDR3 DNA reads TGTGCCAGTGGACAGGGGATCAACACCGGGGAGCTGTTTTTT. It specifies CASGQGINTGELFF.

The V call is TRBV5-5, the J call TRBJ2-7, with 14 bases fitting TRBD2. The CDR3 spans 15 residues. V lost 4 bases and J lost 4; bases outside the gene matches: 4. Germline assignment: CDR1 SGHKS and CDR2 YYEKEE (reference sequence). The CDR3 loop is CASSRLAGGRYEQYF. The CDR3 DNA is TGTGCCAGCAGCCGACTAGCGGGAGGGAGGTACGAGCAGTACTTC. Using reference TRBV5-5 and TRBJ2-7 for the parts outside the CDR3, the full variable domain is DAGVTQSPTHLIKTRGQQVTLRCSPISGHKSVSWYQQVLGQGPQFIFQYYEKEERGRGNFPDRFSARQFPNYSSELNVNALLLGDSALYLCASSRLAGGRYEQYFGPGTRLTVT.

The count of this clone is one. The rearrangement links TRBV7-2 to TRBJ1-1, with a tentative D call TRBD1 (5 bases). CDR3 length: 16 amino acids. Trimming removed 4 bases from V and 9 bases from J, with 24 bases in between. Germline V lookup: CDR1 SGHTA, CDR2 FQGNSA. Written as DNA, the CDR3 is TGTGCCAGCAGCTCCTTCGGGGTGGGCGGGGGTCGGAAAGCTTTCTTT. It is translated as CASSSFGVGGGRKAFF.

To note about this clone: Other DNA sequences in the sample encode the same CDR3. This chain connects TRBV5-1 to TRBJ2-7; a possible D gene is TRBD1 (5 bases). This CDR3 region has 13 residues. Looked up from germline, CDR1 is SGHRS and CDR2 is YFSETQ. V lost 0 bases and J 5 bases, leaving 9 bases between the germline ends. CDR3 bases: TGCGCCAGCAGCTTGGAGGGCAGGGACGAGCAGTACTTC. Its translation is CASSLEGRDEQYF.

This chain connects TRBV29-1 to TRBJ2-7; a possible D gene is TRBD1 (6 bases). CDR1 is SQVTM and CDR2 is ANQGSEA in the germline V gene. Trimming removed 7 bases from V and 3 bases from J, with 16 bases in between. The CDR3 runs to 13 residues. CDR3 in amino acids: CSAERQDSYEQYF. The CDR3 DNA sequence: TGCAGCGCTGAGAGACAGGATAGCTACGAGCAGTACTTC.

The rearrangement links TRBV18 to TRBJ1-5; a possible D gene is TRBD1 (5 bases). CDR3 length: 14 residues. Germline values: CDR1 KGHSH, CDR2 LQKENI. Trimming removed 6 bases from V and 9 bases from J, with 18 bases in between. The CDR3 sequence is CASSPVAGYRPQHF. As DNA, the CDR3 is TGTGCCAGCTCCCCGGTGGCAGGGTATCGGCCCCAGCATTTT.

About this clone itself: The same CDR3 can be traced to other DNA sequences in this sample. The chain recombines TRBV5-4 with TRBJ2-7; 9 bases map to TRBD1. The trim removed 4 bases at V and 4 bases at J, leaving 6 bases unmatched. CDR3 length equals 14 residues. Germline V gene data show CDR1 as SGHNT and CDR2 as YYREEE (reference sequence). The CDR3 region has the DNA TGTGCCAGCAGCCGCGGACAGGGGACGTACGAGCAGTACTTC. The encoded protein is CASSRGQGTYEQYF.

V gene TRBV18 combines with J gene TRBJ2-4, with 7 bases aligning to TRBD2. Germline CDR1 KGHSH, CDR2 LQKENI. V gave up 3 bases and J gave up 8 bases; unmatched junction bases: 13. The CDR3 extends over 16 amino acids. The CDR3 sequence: CASSPFLADFDHIQYF. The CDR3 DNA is TGTGCCAGCTCACCTTTTCTAGCGGACTTCGACCACATTCAGTACTTC. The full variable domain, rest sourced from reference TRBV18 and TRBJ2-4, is NAGVMQNPRHLVRRRGQEARLRCSPMKGHSHVYWYRQLPEEGLKFMVYLQKENIIDESGMPKERFSAEFPKEGPSILRIQQVVRGDSAAYFCASSPFLADFDHIQYFGAGTRLSVL.

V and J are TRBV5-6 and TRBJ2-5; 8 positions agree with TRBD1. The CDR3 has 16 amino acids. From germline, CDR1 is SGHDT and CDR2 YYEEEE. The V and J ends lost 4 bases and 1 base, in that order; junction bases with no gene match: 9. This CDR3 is CASSRETGALQETQYF. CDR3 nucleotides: TGTGCCAGCAGCCGCGAGACAGGGGCCCTCCAAGAGACCCAGTACTTC.

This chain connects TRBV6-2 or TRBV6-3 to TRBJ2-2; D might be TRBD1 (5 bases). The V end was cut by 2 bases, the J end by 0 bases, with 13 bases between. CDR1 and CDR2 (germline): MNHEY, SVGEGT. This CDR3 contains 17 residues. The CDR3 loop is CASSYTGWGTNTGELFF. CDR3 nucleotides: TGTGCCAGCAGTTACACCGGCTGGGGCACGAACACCGGGGAGCTGTTTTTT.

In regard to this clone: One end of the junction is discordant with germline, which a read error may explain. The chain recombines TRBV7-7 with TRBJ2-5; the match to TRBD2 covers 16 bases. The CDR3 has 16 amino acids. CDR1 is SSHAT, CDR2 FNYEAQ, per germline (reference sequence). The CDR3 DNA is TGTGCTAGCAGCGCGGGGACTAGCGGGAGGGCAGAGACCCAGTACTTC. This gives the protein CASSAGTSGRAETQYF.

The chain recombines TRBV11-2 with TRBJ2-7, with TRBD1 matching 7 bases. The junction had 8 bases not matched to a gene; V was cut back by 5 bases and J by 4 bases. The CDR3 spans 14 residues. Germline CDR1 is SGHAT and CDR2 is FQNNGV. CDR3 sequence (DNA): TGTGCCAGCAGCCCGACAGGGACGTTTTACGAGCAGTACTTC. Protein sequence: CASSPTGTFYEQYF.

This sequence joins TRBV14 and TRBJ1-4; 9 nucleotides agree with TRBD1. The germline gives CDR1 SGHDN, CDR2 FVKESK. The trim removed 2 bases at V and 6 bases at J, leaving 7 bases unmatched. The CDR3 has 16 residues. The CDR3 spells CASSQLPGQGDEKLFF. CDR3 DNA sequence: TGTGCCAGCAGCCAACTCCCGGGACAGGGCGATGAAAAACTGTTTTTT.

CDR3 sequence (DNA): TGTGCCAGCAGCGCCCCGGAGCGGGAGTTAAGAGAGACCCAGTACTTC. Protein: CASSAPERELRETQYF. V is TRBV6-2 or TRBV6-3 and J is TRBJ2-5; 8 bases match TRBD2. Trimming removed 6 bases from V and 4 bases from J; junction bases left unmatched: 13. CDR1 is MNHEY, CDR2 SVGEGT, per germline. CDR3 size: 16 residues.

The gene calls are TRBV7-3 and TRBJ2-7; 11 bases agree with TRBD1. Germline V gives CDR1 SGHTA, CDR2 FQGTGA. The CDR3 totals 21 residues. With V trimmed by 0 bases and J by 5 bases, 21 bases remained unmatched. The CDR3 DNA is TGTGCCAGCAGCTTAACGGCCAGAGTCTACATTGGACAGGGGGCGCAACACGAGCAGTACTTC. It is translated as CASSLTARVYIGQGAQHEQYF. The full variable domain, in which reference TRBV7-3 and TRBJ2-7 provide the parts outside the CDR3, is GAGVSQTPSNKVTEKGKYVELRCDPISGHTALYWYRQSLGQGPEFLIYFQGTGAADDSGLPNDRFFAVRPEGSVSTLKIQRTERGDSAVYLCASSLTARVYIGQGAQHEQYFGPGTRLTVT.

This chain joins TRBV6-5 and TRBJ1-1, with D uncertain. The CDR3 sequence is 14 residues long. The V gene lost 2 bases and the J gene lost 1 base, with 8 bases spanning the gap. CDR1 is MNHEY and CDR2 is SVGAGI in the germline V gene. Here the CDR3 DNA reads TGTGCCAGCAGTTACATGAACTCGAACACTGAAGCTTTCTTT. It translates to CASSYMNSNTEAFF.